A single T cell receptor (beta chain) is shown here with its context. Peripheral blood CD8+ and CD4+ T cells were profiled by TCR beta sequencing. The multiple sclerosis control group consisted of treatment-naive patients whose relapsing-remitting disease, which was either stable or active, fulfilled revised McDonald criteria. It was negative isolation that provided the CD8+ and CD4+ T cells, whereas TEMRA cells were enriched by FACS. CDR3 size: 14 residues. CDR1 is LGHDT, CDR2 YNNKEL, per germline (reference sequence). V was shortened by 4 bases and J by 4 bases, with 13 bases between the two germline ends. Reverse transcription of roughly 0.45 to 1 ug RNA used random hexamers. Multiplex immunoSEQ PCR targeted 54 Vbeta and 13 Jbeta TCR beta segments. TCRdb called the immunoSEQ multiplex PCR reads again in MiXCR, with one record for every CDR3 protein. This table has around 180,000 distinct CDR3 sequences, nearly 97% appearing once.

The data derive from a study of CD8 T cells in Susac syndrome. This chain joins TRBV3-1 and TRBJ1-1; TRBD1 is a possible D gene (6 bases). This TCR was sampled from a human donor with multiple sclerosis. Sequenced input: CD4+ T cells from PBMCs. The CDR3 DNA sequence: TGTGCCAGCAGCCCACGGACAGCCCCCACTGAAGCTTTCTTT. It yields the protein CASSPRTAPTEAFF.